A single sample is the source of the 23 T cell receptor beta chains below, sequenced in a study of T-cell memory formation after mild COVID-19. MiXCR, run by TCRdb on the 5' RACE reads, gives a single entry per CDR3 protein. The table shows roughly 510,000 distinct CDR3 sequences, with 15% to 20% occurring only once. The sample taken for sequencing was PBMCs or a T cell subset sorted from them (not recorded which). The receptor set was obtained from an adult woman who had mild COVID-19 (a few samples of this study predate the infection). Cell type and time point are not known.

This clonotype was recorded at least ten times. The rearrangement joins TRBV15 to TRBJ2-3, with TRBD1 as a possible D gene (5 bases). Trimming left V 9 bases short and J 1 base short, with 17 bases between. Looked up from germline, CDR1 is LNHNV and CDR2 is YYDKDF (reference sequence). The CDR3 is 15 amino acids. The CDR3 sequence: CATAPHGQRTDTQYF. DNA for the CDR3: TGTGCCACTGCACCCCATGGACAACGCACAGATACGCAGTATTTT.

The rearrangement links TRBV6-6 to TRBJ2-5, with 8 bases matching TRBD2. Trimming removed 2 bases from V and 5 bases from J; junction bases left unmatched: 4. This CDR3 comprises 14 residues. Germline values: CDR1 MNHNY, CDR2 SVGAGI (reference sequence). For the CDR3, the DNA is TGTGCCAGCAGTTACCCGGGGGGGACGGAGACCCAGTACTTC. It encodes CASSYPGGTETQYF.

This clonotype has a handful of counts. The rearrangement links TRBV28 to TRBJ2-7; 8 bases agree with TRBD2. This CDR3 comprises 13 residues. Trimming cost V 1 base and J 6 bases; bases outside gene matches: 2. CDR1 and CDR2 from the germline V gene are MDHEN and SYDVKM. For the CDR3, the DNA is TGTGCCAGCAGTTTATCCGGGGGGGCCGAGCAGTACTTC. It yields the protein CASSLSGGAEQYF.

The chain carries TRBV7-2 and TRBJ2-1; 8 positions match TRBD2. CDR3 length: 17 amino acids. Germline CDR1 is SGHTA and CDR2 is FQGNSA. Trimming took 1 base from V and 4 from J; bases not matched to a gene: 9. The CDR3: CASSLVGGGPNYNEQFF. The CDR3 nucleotides are TGTGCCAGCAGCTTAGTAGGCGGGGGGCCCAATTACAATGAGCAGTTCTTC. Based on the CDR3 plus reference TRBV7-2 and TRBJ2-1, the full variable domain is GAGVSQSPSNKVTEKGKDVELRCDPISGHTALYWYRQSLGQGLEFLIYFQGNSAPDKSGLPSDRFSAERTGGSVSTLTIQRTQQEDSAVYLCASSLVGGGPNYNEQFFGPGTRLTVL.

This clonotype was observed many times. CDR3 protein: CASSQVAGTLNTEAFF. The CDR3 bases are TGTGCCAGCAGCCAAGTCGCCGGGACGTTGAACACTGAAGCTTTCTTT. The rearrangement joins TRBV4-2 to TRBJ1-1; TRBD1 might be the D (5 bases). The germline CDR1 and CDR2 sequences are LGHNA and YNFKEQ. The CDR3 has 16 residues. The V gene lost 1 base and the J gene lost 0 bases, with 12 bases spanning the gap.

This clonotype turned up a few times. The V and J genes are TRBV10-3 and TRBJ1-2, with 10 bases matching TRBD1. Germline-derived CDR1 and CDR2 are ENHRY and SYGVKD. The CDR3 contains 16 residues. After removal of 4 bases from V and 2 bases from J, the junction contained 7 bases not matched to a gene. The CDR3 DNA sequence: TGTGCCATCAGTGTACCCGGGACAGGGGCGAACTATGGCTACACCTTC. Protein: CAISVPGTGANYGYTF.

This clonotype has just a few counts. This chain joins TRBV7-2 and TRBJ2-1, with TRBD2 matching over 7 bases. The length of the CDR3 is 16 residues. V lost 5 bases, J lost 2 bases, and 9 bases stayed unmatched. In germline, CDR1 is SGHTA, CDR2 FQGNSA. The CDR3 spells CASSLESGNAYNEQFF. The CDR3 DNA follows: TGTGCCAGCAGCCTCGAGAGCGGGAATGCCTACAATGAGCAGTTCTTC.

Note on this clonotype: This CDR3 fails to terminate in the conserved phenylalanine or tryptophan, so it likely reflects a read error. The rearrangement links TRBV30 to TRBJ2-1; 12 positions match TRBD2. The CDR3 is made up of 15 amino acids. Trimming cost V 5 bases and J 9 bases; bases outside gene matches: 11. The germline gives CDR1 GTSNPN, CDR2 SVGIG (reference sequence). The CDR3 sequence: CAWSVVTSGSGEQFL. In DNA form, the CDR3 reads TGTGCCTGGTCGGTAGTGACTAGCGGGAGCGGTGAGCAGTTCTTA.

This clonotype showed up many times. The chain combines TRBV5-1 with TRBJ2-7; 14 nucleotides match TRBD2. Per germline, CDR1 SGHRS and CDR2 YFSETQ. After removal of 5 bases from V and 4 bases from J, the junction contained 11 bases not matched to a gene. The CDR3 has 17 amino acids. The CDR3: CASRQGLAGDRGYEQYF. In nucleotides, the CDR3 is TGCGCCAGCAGACAGGGACTAGCGGGAGATCGGGGGTACGAGCAGTACTTC. The full variable domain, rest sourced from reference TRBV5-1 and TRBJ2-7, is KAGVTQTPRYLIKTRGQQVTLSCSPISGHRSVSWYQQTPGQGLQFLFEYFSETQRNKGNFPGRFSGRQFSNSRSEMNVSTLELGDSALYLCASRQGLAGDRGYEQYFGPGTRLTVT.

The CDR3 sequence is CASSSLRDTSGYTF. Written as DNA, the CDR3 is TGTGCCAGCAGCTCGCTCCGGGACACTTCGGGCTACACCTTC. The chain combines TRBV7-2 with TRBJ1-2; weak D call: TRBD1 (6 bases). Germline V lookup: CDR1 SGHTA, CDR2 FQGNSA. V was clipped by 4 bases and J by 8 bases, with 17 bases between them. The CDR3 runs 14 residues.

The CDR3 DNA reads as TGTGCCAGCAGTTACCTTCCGGGACTAGCGGGAGATACGCAGTATTTT. This gives the protein CASSYLPGLAGDTQYF. The chain links TRBV2 to TRBJ2-3, with 12 bases aligning to TRBD2. Trimming removed 5 bases from V and 5 bases from J; junction bases left unmatched: 8. CDR1 SNHLY and CDR2 FYNNEI come from the germline V gene. This CDR3 is 16 amino acids long.

The rearrangement joins TRBV7-6 to TRBJ2-6, with TRBD1 identical over 8 bases. There are 16 residues in the CDR3. The germline V gene has CDR1 SGHVS and CDR2 FNYEAQ. J gave up 0 bases and V 11 bases, and 9 bases lay outside the gene matches. DNA for the CDR3: TGTGCCGTCACTACAGGGGGAAGCTCTGGGGCCAACGTCCTGACTTTC. Translation: CAVTTGGSSGANVLTF. The full variable domain, rest sourced from reference TRBV7-6 and TRBJ2-6, is GAGVSQSPRYKVTKRGQDVALRCDPISGHVSLYWYRQALGQGPEFLTYFNYEAQQDKSGLPNDRFSAERPEGSISTLTIQRTEQRDSAMYRCAVTTGGSSGANVLTFGAGSRLTVL.

This clonotype has just a few counts. The DNA for the CDR3 is TGTGCCAGCAGCTGGTGGACCCGAACGCCAGATACGCAGTATTTT. This translates into CASSWWTRTPDTQYF. The chain carries TRBV5-6 and TRBJ2-3; D gene ambiguous. Per the germline V gene, CDR1 is SGHDT and CDR2 is YYEEEE. V gave up 3 bases and J gave up 4 bases, with 15 bases separating them. The length of the CDR3 is 15 residues.

In DNA, the CDR3 is TGTGCCAGCAGTTTACCTACGACAGGGGGAGGCCGGAACACTGAAGCTTTCTTT. It yields the protein CASSLPTTGGGRNTEAFF. The chain has TRBV12-3 or TRBV12-4 and TRBJ1-1, with 9 bases aligning to TRBD1. The length of the CDR3 is 18 residues. V trimming: 2 bases; J trimming: 1 base; junction bases outside the gene matches: 11.

The genes are TRBV5-1 and TRBJ1-2, with a tentative D call TRBD1 (5 bases). The germline V gene has CDR1 SGHRS and CDR2 YFSETQ. Trimming shortened V by 4 bases and J by 3 bases, and 19 bases separated the two germline ends. The CDR3 contains 16 residues. The DNA for the CDR3 is TGCGCCAGCAGCACCCCGGGGCAGGGCCGGGACTATGGCTACACCTTC. Translated, it gives CASSTPGQGRDYGYTF.

The rearrangement uses TRBV9 and TRBJ2-1; 7 bases agree with TRBD1. This CDR3 is built from 13 residues. Per the germline V gene, CDR1 is SGDLS and CDR2 is YYNGEE. Trimming removed 2 bases from V and 8 bases from J; junction bases left unmatched: 4. Written as DNA, the CDR3 is TGTGCCAGCAGCGTGCAGGGGGACGATGAGCAGTTCTTC. Its protein is CASSVQGDDEQFF.

The gene calls are TRBV4-3 and TRBJ1-1; 7 positions match TRBD1. With V trimmed by 1 base and J by 7 bases, 6 bases remained unmatched. The CDR3 contains 14 residues. Germline-derived CDR1 and CDR2 are LGHNA and YSLEER. The CDR3 bases are TGCGCCAGCAGCCAAGTTCGCAGGGGGAATGAAGCTTTCTTT. This translates into CASSQVRRGNEAFF.

The V call is TRBV30, the J call TRBJ1-5, with TRBD1 matching over 10 bases. Germline CDR1 reads GTSNPN; CDR2 reads SVGIG (reference sequence). This CDR3 is 15 amino acids long. V lost 2 bases and J lost 3; bases outside the gene matches: 4. CDR3 residues: CAWSSGQGNNQPQHF. CDR3 bases: TGTGCCTGGAGTTCGGGACAGGGGAACAATCAGCCCCAGCATTTT. The complete variable domain, with remaining parts taken from reference TRBV30 and TRBJ1-5, reads SQTIHQWPATLVQPVGSPLSLECTVEGTSNPNLYWYRQAAGRGLQLLFYSVGIGQISSEVPQNLSASRPQDRQFILSSKKLLLSDSGFYLCAWSSGQGNNQPQHFGDGTRLSIL.

This clonotype was counted between two and nine times. The V gene is TRBV20-1, the J gene TRBJ2-3; the match to TRBD2 covers 9 bases. Germline trimming cut 4 bases from V and 7 bases from J; bases unmatched to any gene: 21. The CDR3 is 18 amino acids. Germline CDR1 and CDR2: DFQATT and SNEGSKA (reference sequence). The CDR3: CSAIASGKFLGLGHTQYF. The CDR3 nucleotides are TGCAGTGCTATCGCTAGCGGGAAGTTTCTGGGTTTGGGGCATACGCAGTATTTT.

This chain links TRBV5-4 with TRBJ2-7; tentatively, D is TRBD2 (5 bases). The CDR3 has 13 amino acids. The germline V gene encodes CDR1 SGHNT and CDR2 YYREEE (reference sequence). V lost 2 bases, J lost 6 bases, and 12 bases lay in between. CDR3 coding DNA: TGTGCCAGCAGCTTCGAGGGCAACGCCGAGCAGTACTTC. Its protein is CASSFEGNAEQYF.

This clonotype was seen a few times. V usage is TRBV7-9 and J usage is TRBJ1-4; TRBD1 is a possible D gene (6 bases). With 1 base removed from V and 6 bases from J, the gap between germline ends came to 12 bases. The germline V gene encodes CDR1 SEHNR and CDR2 FQNEAQ (reference sequence). CDR3 size: 15 residues. The CDR3 is CASSLGPQGHEKLFF. CDR3 coding DNA: TGTGCCAGCAGCTTAGGCCCGCAGGGGCATGAAAAACTGTTTTTT.

The chain links TRBV6-6 to TRBJ1-1, with a possible D match to TRBD1 (5 bases). V shed 5 bases and J shed 10 bases, with 17 bases lying between them. This CDR3 is 13 amino acids long. The germline gives CDR1 MNHNY, CDR2 SVGAGI (reference sequence). This CDR3 reads CASSHGTSEGAFF. The CDR3 DNA sequence: TGTGCCAGCAGTCATGGGACCAGCGAGGGAGCTTTCTTT.

V is TRBV12-3 or TRBV12-4 and J is TRBJ2-2; D gene unclear. Trimming took 1 base from V and 5 from J, leaving 14 bases between them. CDR3 length: 16 amino acids. CDR3 region: CASSLGASVGTGELFF. The DNA of the CDR3 is TGTGCCAGCAGTTTAGGGGCAAGCGTGGGGACCGGGGAGCTGTTTTTT.